The 30 T cell receptor beta chains below were found in one sample sequenced in a study of CD8 T cells in Susac syndrome. The RNA, roughly 0.45 to 1 ug, was put through reverse transcription using random hexamers. TCRdb analysed the immunoSEQ multiplex PCR reads with MiXCR anew, one entry per CDR3 protein. The sample records about 180,000 distinct CDR3 sequences, roughly 94% being singletons. The sample consisted of CD4+ T cells from PBMCs. The receptors derive from a human donor with Susac syndrome.

The V and J genes are TRBV29-1 and TRBJ1-1, with TRBD1 as a possible D gene (5 bases). The CDR3 is 10 residues long. V lost 7 bases to trimming and J lost 4 bases, with 7 bases between them. Per the germline V gene, CDR1 is SQVTM and CDR2 is ANQGSEA. The CDR3 region is CSAGGTEAFF. CDR3 nucleotides: TGCAGCGCTGGGGGCACTGAAGCTTTCTTT.

J is TRBJ1-2 and V is TRBV30; D is undetermined. The V and J ends lost 2 bases and 1 base respectively, with 5 bases between them. The germline V gene has CDR1 GTSNPN and CDR2 SVGIG (reference sequence). This CDR3 has 12 residues. The chain's CDR3 is CAWSNRNYGYTF. The CDR3 bases are TGTGCCTGGAGTAACCGTAACTATGGCTACACCTTC.

The V and J genes are TRBV15 and TRBJ2-1, with a possible D match to TRBD1 (6 bases). The germline gives CDR1 LNHNV, CDR2 YYDKDF (reference sequence). Trimming stripped 0 bases from V and 9 bases from J, with 15 bases between. This CDR3 spans 15 amino acids. The CDR3 nucleotides are TGTGCCACCAGCAGAGACTTGACAGGAGAGGGTGAGCAGTTCTTC. Translation gives CATSRDLTGEGEQFF.

Note on this clonotype: An end of the junction differs from the germline gene, which may be a read error. The chain couples TRBV20-1 to TRBJ1-2; D possibly corresponds to TRBD1 (6 bases). Germline V CDR1 and CDR2: DFQATT, SNEGSKA (reference sequence). The CDR3 contains 11 residues. CDR3 DNA: TGCAGTGCTAGAGACAGGGACATATACGCCTTC. Amino acid sequence: CSARDRDIYAF.

The V gene is TRBV10-3, the J gene TRBJ1-5; D is unresolved. CDR3 size: 12 residues. In germline, CDR1 is ENHRY, CDR2 SYGVKD. Trimming cost V 0 bases and J 9 bases, with 6 bases left between them. The CDR3 region is CAISESERPQHF. The DNA for the CDR3 is TGTGCCATCAGTGAGTCGGAAAGGCCCCAGCATTTT.

The J gene is TRBJ1-1, the V gene TRBV2; weak D call: TRBD1 (6 bases). There are 17 residues in the CDR3. The germline V and J ends were trimmed by 6 bases and 4 bases, with 24 bases remaining between them. Germline assignment: CDR1 SNHLY and CDR2 FYNNEI. The CDR3 DNA is TGTGCCAGCAGGCCCCCGGGACACTCGCGGGGTGGCACTGAAGCTTTCTTT. This codes for CASRPPGHSRGGTEAFF.

The chain combines TRBV30 with TRBJ2-5; D is unclear. This CDR3 spans 13 amino acids. Trimming took off 2 bases at V and 5 bases at J, with 12 bases between the two ends. Germline lookup yields CDR1 GTSNPN and CDR2 SVGIG (reference sequence). The CDR3 nucleotides are TGTGCCTGGAGTCCACTGGCCGGGGAGACCCAGTACTTC. Its translation: CAWSPLAGETQYF.

The chain recombines TRBV30 with TRBJ2-2; weak D call: TRBD2 (5 bases). CDR1 and CDR2 from the germline V gene are GTSNPN and SVGIG (reference sequence). The CDR3 runs 14 residues. With 2 bases removed from V and 4 bases from J, the gap between germline ends came to 11 bases. The CDR3 nucleotides are TGTGCCTGGAGTCGCGGCGCGGGCACCGGGGAGCTGTTTTTT. Its protein product is CAWSRGAGTGELFF.

The rearrangement uses TRBV2 and TRBJ1-6; TRBD1 matches 8 bases. Germline V gene sequence: CDR1 SNHLY, CDR2 FYNNEI. There are 14 residues in the CDR3. With 4 bases clipped from V and 6 bases from J, the junction kept 2 bases outside the gene matches. CDR3 in amino acids: CASSARGRNSPLHF. In DNA form, the CDR3 reads TGTGCCAGCAGTGCCAGGGGGCGTAATTCACCCCTCCACTTT. The full variable domain, completed using reference TRBV2 and TRBJ1-6, is EPEVTQTPSHQVTQMGQEVILRCVPISNHLYFYWYRQILGQKVEFLVSFYNNEISEKSEIFDDQFSVERPDGSNFTLKIRSTKLEDSAMYFCASSARGRNSPLHFGNGTRLTVT.

J is TRBJ2-5 and V is TRBV29-1, with D maybe TRBD1 (6 bases). The V gene lost 6 bases and the J gene lost 5 bases, with 13 bases spanning the gap. Germline V CDR1 and CDR2: SQVTM, ANQGSEA. The CDR3 extends over 12 amino acids. The CDR3 loop reads CSVGQLRETQYF. CDR3 sequence (DNA): TGCAGCGTCGGACAGCTGCGGGAGACCCAGTACTTC.

This rearrangement joins TRBV28 to TRBJ1-2; D unresolved. CDR1 and CDR2 (germline): MDHEN, SYDVKM. The V gene lost 8 bases and the J gene lost 5 bases, with 15 bases spanning the gap. CDR3 size: 13 residues. The CDR3 region is CASSGRELYGYTF. The DNA of the CDR3 is TGTGCCAGCTCAGGACGGGAATTATATGGCTACACCTTC.

V and J are TRBV6-1 and TRBJ2-2; 7 bases are a match to TRBD1. The V gene end was trimmed by 4 bases and the J gene end by 5 bases; junction bases not matched to a gene: 10. Germline CDR1 MNHNS, CDR2 SASEGT. There are 16 residues in the CDR3. Here the CDR3 reads CASSGLWTGDTGELFF. The CDR3 DNA follows: TGTGCCAGCAGTGGACTATGGACAGGTGATACCGGGGAGCTGTTTTTT.

The chain uses TRBV5-6 and TRBJ2-3; 7 bases map to TRBD2. J lost 5 bases, V lost 3 bases, and 12 bases had no gene match. The CDR3 contains 16 residues. CDR1 and CDR2 (germline): SGHDT, YYEEEE. CDR3 protein: CASSSVRAGVKDTQYF. CDR3 nucleotides: TGTGCCAGCAGCTCAGTGAGGGCGGGAGTAAAAGATACGCAGTATTTT.

The rearrangement uses TRBV5-6 and TRBJ1-1; D is uncertain. V was trimmed by 4 bases and J by 0 bases, leaving 16 bases between them. The CDR3 loop spans 16 amino acids. Germline V gene lookup returns CDR1 SGHDT and CDR2 YYEEEE. DNA for the CDR3: TGTGCCAGCAGCGTAGGGTCGGAGAGGATGAACACTGAAGCTTTCTTT. Translating it yields CASSVGSERMNTEAFF.

This chain connects TRBV29-1 to TRBJ2-7; 7 bases are a match to TRBD1. This CDR3 is built from 14 residues. The V gene end was trimmed by 1 base and the J gene end by 5 bases; junction bases not matched to a gene: 8. The V gene's germline CDR1 is SQVTM and CDR2 ANQGSEA. The CDR3 nucleotides are TGCAGCGTTGAAGGCCCGACAGGGAAAGACGAGCAGTACTTC. It specifies CSVEGPTGKDEQYF.

This clonotype was observed once. The chain employs TRBV7-2 and TRBJ1-1; D is unresolved. V lost 4 bases and J lost 11, with 14 bases in between. CDR1 SGHTA and CDR2 FQGNSA come from the germline V gene. This CDR3 has 12 residues. DNA for the CDR3: TGTGCCAGCAGCTCGCTGACCCCCGGGGCTTTCTTT. This gives the protein CASSSLTPGAFF.

The rearrangement links TRBV20-1 to TRBJ2-3; D unresolved. This CDR3 comprises 11 residues. Germline V gives CDR1 DFQATT, CDR2 SNEGSKA (reference sequence). V was trimmed by 8 bases and J by 5 bases, leaving 11 bases between them. The CDR3 spells CSPSSGDTQYF. CDR3 DNA sequence: TGCAGTCCCAGCTCGGGAGATACGCAGTATTTT.

The V call is TRBV18, the J call TRBJ1-1; D gene ambiguous. CDR3 length: 16 amino acids. Germline V gives CDR1 KGHSH, CDR2 LQKENI. The V end lost 1 base, the J end lost 0 bases, and 12 bases lay between the germline ends. The CDR3 spells CASSPQGRVVNTEAFF. CDR3 DNA: TGTGCCAGCTCACCACAGGGAAGGGTGGTGAACACTGAAGCTTTCTTT.

The J gene is TRBJ2-2, the V gene TRBV20-1; 9 nucleotides line up with TRBD2. With 5 bases clipped from V and 2 bases from J, the junction kept 3 bases outside the gene matches. This CDR3 has 14 amino acids. Germline lookup yields CDR1 DFQATT and CDR2 SNEGSKA (reference sequence). The CDR3 loop reads CSAQAGGNTGELFF. The CDR3 DNA sequence: TGCAGTGCTCAAGCGGGAGGAAACACCGGGGAGCTGTTTTTT.

The rearrangement uses TRBV12-3 or TRBV12-4 and TRBJ2-5; the match to TRBD2 covers 8 bases. This CDR3 comprises 14 residues. V was clipped by 6 bases and J by 2 bases; unmatched bases: 5. The CDR3, as DNA: TGTGCCAGCAGCCGACTAGCGCCTCAAGAGACCCAGTACTTC. Protein sequence: CASSRLAPQETQYF.

This clonotype was counted once. The chain uses TRBV20-1 and TRBJ2-1; D possibly corresponds to TRBD2 (6 bases). The CDR3 is made up of 14 amino acids. From germline, CDR1 is DFQATT and CDR2 SNEGSKA (reference sequence). V was clipped by 2 bases and J by 7 bases, with 15 bases between them. CDR3 residues: CSARLLGRMNEQFF. CDR3 DNA sequence: TGCAGTGCTAGACTGTTGGGGAGGATGAATGAGCAGTTCTTC.

The V and J genes are TRBV7-2 and TRBJ2-6, with D possibly being TRBD2 (6 bases). Germline loops: CDR1 SGHTA, CDR2 FQGNSA. Trimming took 2 bases from V and 1 from J, leaving 15 bases between them. This CDR3 is 18 amino acids long. The CDR3 sequence: CASSLSGGVMSGANVLTF. The CDR3 DNA sequence: TGTGCCAGCAGCTTATCAGGAGGGGTGATGTCTGGGGCCAACGTCCTGACTTTC.

The genes are TRBV29-1 and TRBJ2-3; D might be TRBD2 (6 bases). V was shortened by 4 bases and J by 6 bases, with 14 bases between the two germline ends. The CDR3 runs to 13 residues. CDR1 and CDR2 (germline): SQVTM, ANQGSEA. The CDR3 DNA reads as TGCAGCGTTGCCCCCAGGGCGGGGGATACGCAGTATTTT. The encoded protein is CSVAPRAGDTQYF.

This chain joins TRBV15 and TRBJ2-5, with D maybe TRBD2 (5 bases). V was trimmed by 5 bases and J by 4 bases, leaving 11 bases between them. The CDR3 is made up of 13 amino acids. The germline V gene encodes CDR1 LNHNV and CDR2 YYDKDF (reference sequence). The CDR3 DNA sequence: TGTGCCACCAGCCGAGGACTGCGAGAGACCCAGTACTTC. Protein product: CATSRGLRETQYF.

This chain uses TRBV6-2 or TRBV6-3 with TRBJ2-1; 7 nucleotides match TRBD1. V lost 7 bases, J lost 8 bases, and 11 bases stayed unmatched. The germline V gene has CDR1 MNHEY and CDR2 SVGEGT. CDR3 length: 14 residues. The CDR3 protein is CASTKDRDYHEQFF. DNA of the CDR3: TGTGCCAGCACGAAAGACAGGGATTACCATGAGCAGTTCTTC.

This clonotype showed up just a few times. The chain has TRBV28 and TRBJ1-1; 7 nucleotides agree with TRBD1. V lost 5 bases and J lost 3; bases outside the gene matches: 3. CDR3 size: 13 residues. Germline CDR1 MDHEN, CDR2 SYDVKM. The CDR3 DNA sequence: TGTGCCAGCAGTCCAGGGGGGGACACTGAAGCTTTCTTT. It encodes CASSPGGDTEAFF.

The chain couples TRBV6-6 to TRBJ2-7; possible D gene TRBD1, 6 bases. The germline V and J ends were trimmed by 0 bases and 5 bases, with 8 bases remaining between them. The CDR3 extends over 13 amino acids. The germline V gene encodes CDR1 MNHNY and CDR2 SVGAGI (reference sequence). CDR3 DNA: TGTGCCAGCAGTTACTCGGCAGGGGACGAGCAGTACTTC. Protein sequence: CASSYSAGDEQYF.

The J gene is TRBJ2-3, the V gene TRBV13, with TRBD2 identical over 10 bases. The V segment lost 4 bases and the J segment 1 base; nucleotides outside the gene matches: 8. The CDR3 loop spans 17 amino acids. The V gene's germline CDR1 is PRHDT and CDR2 FYEKMQ (reference sequence). CDR3 nucleotide sequence: TGTGCCAGCAGCTACTCAATACTAGCGGGACGCACAGATACGCAGTATTTT. It codes for CASSYSILAGRTDTQYF.

V gene TRBV19 combines with J gene TRBJ2-2; D unresolved. Trimming removed 0 bases from V and 7 bases from J, with 9 bases in between. The CDR3 is 14 amino acids. Per the germline V gene, CDR1 is LNHDA and CDR2 is SQIVND (reference sequence). The CDR3: CASSIDGAIGELFF. Written as DNA, the CDR3 is TGTGCCAGTAGTATAGATGGCGCGATCGGGGAGCTGTTTTTT.

The chain is built from TRBV10-3 and TRBJ2-3; possible D gene TRBD2, 6 bases. CDR3 size: 12 residues. V was pared by 8 bases and J by 2 bases, with 8 bases between. Germline V lookup: CDR1 ENHRY, CDR2 SYGVKD. Here the CDR3 DNA reads TGTGCCATCTGCGGGGACACAGATACGCAGTATTTT. Its protein is CAICGDTDTQYF.